This TCR beta chain was identified in a study of blood T cell repertoires in COVID-19. Study-wide context: The United States, Italy and Spain were the sources of the acute and convalescent COVID-19 samples. The analysed material was cDNA or gDNA that came from T cells, B-cell-depleted T cells, or PBMCs.

V was trimmed by 0 bases and J by 2 bases, leaving 9 bases between them. CDR1 and CDR2 from the germline V gene are SGHRS and YFSETQ. The CDR3 is 16 amino acids. Followed longitudinally, the Seattle patients had been enrolled during active infection. How the authors handled the data: Reference gene primer amplification yielded estimated nucleated cell counts. Method: immunoSEQ multiplex PCR; TCRdb's copy keeps in-frame clones and lacks some. That table is the source of V, J and clone size, and D and trimming were worked out from the DNA. In the table there are about 300,000 clones, just under 90% of which are singletons.

V usage is TRBV5-1 and J usage is TRBJ1-6; perhaps TRBD1 as D (6 bases). This TCR was recovered from a woman aged 25-40 years with COVID-19, enrolled during active disease. Sequencing was carried out using peripheral blood. DNA for the CDR3: TGCGCCAGCAGCTTGGTAGAGGGGGCCTATAATTCACCCCTCCACTTT. This sequence encodes CASSLVEGAYNSPLHF.